What follows are 5 T cell receptor beta chains derived from one specimen sequenced in a study of blood T cell repertoires in COVID-19. Generated by immunoSEQ multiplex PCR, the TCRdb table keeps only in-frame clones and is missing some. The sample yields more than 150,000 clones, over 60% seen once. Sequenced sample: peripheral blood. The receptors come from a woman between 65 and 79 years old with acute or convalescent COVID-19.

This sequence joins TRBV19 and TRBJ1-5, with D unclear. Germline V CDR1 and CDR2: LNHDA, SQIVND (reference sequence). Deletions cut 10 bases from V and 5 bases from J, with 15 bases between. This CDR3 region has 13 residues. CDR3 amino acids: CATGEGRDQPQHF. In DNA form, the CDR3 reads TGTGCCACTGGAGAGGGTAGGGATCAGCCCCAGCATTTT. Together with reference TRBV19 and TRBJ1-5, the CDR3 gives the full variable domain: DGGITQSPKYLFRKEGQNVTLSCEQNLNHDAMYWYRQDPGQGLRLIYYSQIVNDFQKGDIAEGYSVSREKKESFPLTVTSAQKNPTAFYLCATGEGRDQPQHFGDGTRLSIL.

To note about this clone: Other DNA sequences in the sample encode the same CDR3. This chain joins TRBV6-6 and TRBJ2-3, with D tentatively TRBD2 (6 bases). Germline CDR1 and CDR2: MNHNY and SVGAGI (reference sequence). The ends were cut back, 4 bases at V and 0 bases at J, with 8 bases in the middle. The CDR3 is 14 residues long. The chain's CDR3 is CASSLGTSTDTQYF. The CDR3 DNA reads TGTGCCAGCAGTTTGGGGACTAGCACAGATACGCAGTATTTT.

The V call is TRBV6-6, the J call TRBJ2-1; TRBD2 agrees at 9 bases. The CDR3 covers 16 residues. V was clipped by 4 bases and J by 4 bases; unmatched bases: 8. Germline CDR1 reads MNHNY; CDR2 reads SVGAGI (reference sequence). DNA of the CDR3: TGTGCCAGCAGTTCCCGCGGGAGGGAAAATTACAATGAGCAGTTCTTC. Residues: CASSSRGRENYNEQFF.

The chain has TRBV29-1 and TRBJ2-7; D might be TRBD2 (6 bases). Trimming took 4 bases from V and 2 from J, leaving 15 bases between them. The CDR3 extends over 14 amino acids. Germline values: CDR1 SQVTM, CDR2 ANQGSEA. In nucleotides, the CDR3 is TGCAGCGTTGTAGGTAGCGGAAACCCCTACGAGCAGTACTTC. Amino acid sequence: CSVVGSGNPYEQYF.

There are a few counts of this clone. The chain combines TRBV6-1 with TRBJ2-5, with TRBD2 matching over 16 bases. V dropped 3 bases and J dropped 6; count of bases not matched to a gene: 16. The CDR3 is 20 amino acids. Germline CDR1 is MNHNS and CDR2 is SASEGT. The CDR3 DNA sequence: TGTGCCAGCAGTGATCCCCCGGGACTAGCGGGGGGGCTTAAGAAGCAGACCCAGTACTTC. Protein: CASSDPPGLAGGLKKQTQYF.